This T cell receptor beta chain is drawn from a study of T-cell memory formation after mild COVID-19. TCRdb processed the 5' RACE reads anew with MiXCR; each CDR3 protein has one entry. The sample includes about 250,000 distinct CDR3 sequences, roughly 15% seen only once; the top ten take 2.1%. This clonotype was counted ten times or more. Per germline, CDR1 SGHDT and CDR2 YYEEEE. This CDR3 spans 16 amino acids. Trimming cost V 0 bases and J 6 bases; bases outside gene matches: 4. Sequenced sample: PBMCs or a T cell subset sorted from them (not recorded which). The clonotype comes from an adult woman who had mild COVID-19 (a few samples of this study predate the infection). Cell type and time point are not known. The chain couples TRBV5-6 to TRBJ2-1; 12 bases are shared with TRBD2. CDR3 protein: CASSLDWTSGTNEQFF. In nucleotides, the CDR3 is TGTGCCAGCAGCTTGGACTGGACTAGCGGGACCAATGAGCAGTTCTTC.